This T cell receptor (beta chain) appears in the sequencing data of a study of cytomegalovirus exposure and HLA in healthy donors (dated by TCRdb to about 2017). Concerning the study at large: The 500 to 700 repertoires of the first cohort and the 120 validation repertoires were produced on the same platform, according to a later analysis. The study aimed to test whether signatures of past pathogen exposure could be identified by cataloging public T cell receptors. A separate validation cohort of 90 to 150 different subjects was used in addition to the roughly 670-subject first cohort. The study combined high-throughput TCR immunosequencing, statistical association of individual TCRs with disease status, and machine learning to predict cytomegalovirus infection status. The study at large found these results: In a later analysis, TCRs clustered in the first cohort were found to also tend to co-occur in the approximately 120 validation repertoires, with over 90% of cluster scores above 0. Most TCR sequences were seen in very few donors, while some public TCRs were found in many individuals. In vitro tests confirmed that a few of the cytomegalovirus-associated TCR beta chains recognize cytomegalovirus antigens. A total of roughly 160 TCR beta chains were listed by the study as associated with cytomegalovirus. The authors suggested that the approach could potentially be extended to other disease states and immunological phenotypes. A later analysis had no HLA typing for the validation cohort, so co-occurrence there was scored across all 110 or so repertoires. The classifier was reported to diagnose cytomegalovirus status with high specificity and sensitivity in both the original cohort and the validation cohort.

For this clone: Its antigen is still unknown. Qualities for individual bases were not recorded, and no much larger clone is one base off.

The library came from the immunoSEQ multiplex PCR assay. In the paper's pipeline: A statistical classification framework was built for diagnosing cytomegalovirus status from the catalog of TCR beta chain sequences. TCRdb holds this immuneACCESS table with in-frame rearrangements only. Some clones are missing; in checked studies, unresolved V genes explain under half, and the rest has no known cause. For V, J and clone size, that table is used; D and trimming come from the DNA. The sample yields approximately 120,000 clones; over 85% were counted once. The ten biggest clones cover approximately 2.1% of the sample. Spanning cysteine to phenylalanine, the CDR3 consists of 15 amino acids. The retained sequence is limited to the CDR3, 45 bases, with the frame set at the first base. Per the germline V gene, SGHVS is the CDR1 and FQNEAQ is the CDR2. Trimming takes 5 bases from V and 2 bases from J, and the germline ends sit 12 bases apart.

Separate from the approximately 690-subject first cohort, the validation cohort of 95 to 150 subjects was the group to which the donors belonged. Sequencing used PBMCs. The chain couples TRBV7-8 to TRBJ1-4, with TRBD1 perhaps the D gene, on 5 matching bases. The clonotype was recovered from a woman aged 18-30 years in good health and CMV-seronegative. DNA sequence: TGTGCCAGCAGCAGTAACAGGTGGACTAATGAAAAACTGTTTTTT. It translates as CASSSNRWTNEKLFF.